This T cell receptor beta chain was recovered during a study of T cell responses to AZD1222 COVID-19 vaccine. Profiling relied on immunoSEQ multiplex PCR, and the TCRdb table lists in-frame clones only, not all of them. Here the sample spans about 76,000 clones, 65% to 80% being singletons. The sample holds one count of this clone. The CDR3 loop spans 15 amino acids. V dropped 2 bases and J dropped 0 bases, with 9 bases sitting between them. Germline V gene data show CDR1 as MNHNS and CDR2 as SASEGT. The TCR comes from an adult who received the MenACWY meningococcal vaccine as a control. V gene TRBV6-1 combines with J gene TRBJ2-3; possible D gene TRBD2, 5 bases. This material consisted of peripheral blood, taken 28 days after the second dose of the MenACWY control vaccine. CDR3 sequence: CASSESGSSTDTQYF. Here the CDR3 DNA reads TGTGCCAGCAGTGAAAGCGGATCTAGCACAGATACGCAGTATTTT.